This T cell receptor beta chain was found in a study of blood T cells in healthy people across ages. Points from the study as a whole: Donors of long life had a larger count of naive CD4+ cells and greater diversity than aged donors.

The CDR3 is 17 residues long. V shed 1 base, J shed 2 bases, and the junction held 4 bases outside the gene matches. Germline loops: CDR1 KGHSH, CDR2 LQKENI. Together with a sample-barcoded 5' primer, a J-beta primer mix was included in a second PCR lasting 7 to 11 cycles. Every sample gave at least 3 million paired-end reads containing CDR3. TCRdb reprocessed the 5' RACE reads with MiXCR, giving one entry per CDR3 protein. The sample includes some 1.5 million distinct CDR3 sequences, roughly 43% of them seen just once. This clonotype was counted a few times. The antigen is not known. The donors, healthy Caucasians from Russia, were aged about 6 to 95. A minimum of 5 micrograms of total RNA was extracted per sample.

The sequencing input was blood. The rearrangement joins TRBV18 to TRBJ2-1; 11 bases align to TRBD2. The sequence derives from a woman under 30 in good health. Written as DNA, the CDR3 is TGTGCCAGCTCACCACTTCTAGCGGGAGGCACCTACAATGAGCAGTTCTTC. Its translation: CASSPLLAGGTYNEQFF.